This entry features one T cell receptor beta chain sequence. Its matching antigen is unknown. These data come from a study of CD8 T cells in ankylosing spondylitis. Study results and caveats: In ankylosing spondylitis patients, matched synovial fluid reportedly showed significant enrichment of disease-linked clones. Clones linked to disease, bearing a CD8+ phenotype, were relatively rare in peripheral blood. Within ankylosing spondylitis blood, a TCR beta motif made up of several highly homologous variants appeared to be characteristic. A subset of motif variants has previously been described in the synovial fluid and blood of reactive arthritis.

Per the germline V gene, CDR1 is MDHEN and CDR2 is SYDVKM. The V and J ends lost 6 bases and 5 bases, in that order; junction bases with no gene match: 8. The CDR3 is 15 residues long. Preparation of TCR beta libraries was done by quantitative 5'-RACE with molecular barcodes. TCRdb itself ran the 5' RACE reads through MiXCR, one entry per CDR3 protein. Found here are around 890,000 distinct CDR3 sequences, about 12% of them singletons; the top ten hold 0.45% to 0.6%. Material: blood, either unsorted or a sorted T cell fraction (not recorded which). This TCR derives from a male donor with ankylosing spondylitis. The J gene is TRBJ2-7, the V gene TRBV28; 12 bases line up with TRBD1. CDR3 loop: CASSPWDRGHDEQYF. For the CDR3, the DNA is TGTGCCAGCAGCCCGTGGGACAGGGGGCATGACGAGCAGTACTTC.